This record covers a single T cell receptor beta chain. Germline V gene lookup returns CDR1 SGHDT and CDR2 YYEEEE. The junction had 15 bases not matched to a gene; V was cut back by 4 bases and J by 2 bases. The CDR3 covers 17 residues. In the original analysis: It was from reference gene primer amplification that nucleated cell counts were estimated. Produced via immunoSEQ multiplex PCR; TCRdb's table is partial and in-frame only. The V and J calls and clone size were taken over from that table, and D and trimming were inferred from the DNA. The data show a few hundred thousand clones, roughly 86% seen once. This specimen belongs to a study of blood T cell repertoires in COVID-19. Across the whole study: T cells, B-cell-depleted T cells, or PBMCs supplied cDNA or gDNA.

This sequence joins TRBV5-6 and TRBJ2-7, with TRBD1 matching over 7 bases. The clonotype originates from a woman aged 45 to 65 who had been exposed to COVID-19. The sample comprised PBMCs or T cells enriched from blood (not recorded which). The CDR3 DNA is TGTGCCAGCAGCGGTTTTAGGGACAGTTCAAGCCCCTACGAGCAGTACTTC. Translating it yields CASSGFRDSSSPYEQYF.